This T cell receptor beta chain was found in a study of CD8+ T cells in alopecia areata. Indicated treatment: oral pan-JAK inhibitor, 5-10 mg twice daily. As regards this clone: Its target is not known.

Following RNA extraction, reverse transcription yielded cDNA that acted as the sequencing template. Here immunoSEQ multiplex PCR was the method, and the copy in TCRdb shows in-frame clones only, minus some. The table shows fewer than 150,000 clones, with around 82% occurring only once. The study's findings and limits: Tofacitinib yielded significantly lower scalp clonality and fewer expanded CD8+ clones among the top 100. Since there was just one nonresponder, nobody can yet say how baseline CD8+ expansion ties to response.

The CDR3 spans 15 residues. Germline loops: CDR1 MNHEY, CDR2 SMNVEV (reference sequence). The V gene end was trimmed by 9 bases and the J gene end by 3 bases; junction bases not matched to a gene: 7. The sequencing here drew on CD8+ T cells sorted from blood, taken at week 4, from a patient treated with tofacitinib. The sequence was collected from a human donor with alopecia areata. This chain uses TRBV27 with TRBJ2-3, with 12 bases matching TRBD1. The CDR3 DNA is TGTGCCAGTTCCGGGACAGGGGGCAGGACAGATACGCAGTATTTT. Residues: CASSGTGGRTDTQYF.